The clone carrying this TCR beta chain has just a few counts. Its antigen is currently unknown. The data originate from a study of T cell repertoires in cytomegalovirus infection. About the study: Both a matching HLA type and CMV infection were indicated by public TCR beta signatures.

The CDR3 runs to 17 residues. The germline V gene encodes CDR1 SGHRS and CDR2 YFSETQ. V lost 0 bases and J lost 3; bases outside the gene matches: 7. Study conclusions and caveats: CMV carriers with the relevant HLA were identified by cumulative public TCR beta family frequency.

TCRdb independently ran MiXCR on the reads; one entry per CDR3 protein. The table shows 200,000 to 300,000 distinct CDR3 sequences, with about 13% occurring only once. The receptor was derived from a human donor in good health (CMV status not recorded). Some clones in this sample may be carry-over from other donors' samples. The chain has TRBV5-1 and TRBJ2-2, with 8 nucleotides matching TRBD2. Sample: PBMCs. In DNA form, the CDR3 reads TGCGCCAGCAGCTTGGATAGTAGCGGGGAATACACCGGGGAGCTGTTTTTT. It translates to CASSLDSSGEYTGELFF. Full variable domain (remainder filled in from reference TRBV5-1 and TRBJ2-2): KAGVTQTPRYLIKTRGQQVTLSCSPISGHRSVSWYQQTPGQGLQFLFEYFSETQRNKGNFPGRFSGRQFSNSRSEMNVSTLELGDSALYLCASSLDSSGEYTGELFFGEGSRLTVL.